The following is a TCR beta chain sequence with its context. This clonotype was counted many times. It lacks a known antigen. Per-base qualities were not stored, and no clone one base away is much larger. The germline V gene (reference sequence) specifies LGHDT as CDR1 and YNNKEL as CDR2. V sheds 3 bases and J sheds 4 bases, leaving 9 bases between their ends. From cysteine to phenylalanine, the CDR3 is 13 amino acids long. The DNA shown is the 39-base CDR3, in frame from base 1. The data originate from a study of early T cells in non-severe SARS-CoV-2 infection (dated by TCRdb to about 2021). About the study as a whole: Because TCR sequencing relied on bulk RNA taken from unsorted whole blood, pairing of alpha and beta chains was not possible.

Receptors were amplified or captured by 5' RACE. This sample was sequenced with a NextSeq 500. To correct for sequencing error and PCR bias, the TCR library protocol tagged individual cDNA molecules with unique molecular identifiers. Sequencing covered both TCR alpha and beta chains, and within each sample the abundances of alpha and beta sequences were tightly co-correlated. Per the authors' processing: Decombinator V4 was used to annotate TCR sequences for V gene, J gene and CDR3. TCRs were defined as expanded if a significant change between any two time points was detected under a Poisson model with p below 0.0001. Abundances of TCRs were expressed as counts per million after normalisation to the total number of TCRs sequenced in each sample. TRAV1-2 paired with TRAJ12, TRAJ20 or TRAJ33 defined MAIT TCRs, while TRAV10 paired with TRAJ18 defined iNKT TCRs. VDJdb, accessed 1 November 2021, was searched for CMV, EBV and SARS-CoV-2 annotated TCRs, excluding TCRs annotated for multiple antigens. Through fastp at Q25 and MiXCR, TCRdb rebuilt clones from the public reads, retaining in-frame beta chains. Rows with a matching CDR3 protein are joined into one entry that keeps the most common DNA and genes. TCRdb assigned the V and J calls; the authors' analysis was not used. Present in this sample are under 80,000 distinct CDR3 sequences, around a tenth of which were seen just once. The top ten clones comprise 3.8% of the sample.

Here is what the overall study found, with its caveats: VDJdb matching was skewed toward anti-spike CD8 responses, so virus-specific expansions were likely underestimated and private and CD4 specificities were missed.

Set within a cohort of healthcare workers in London, UK, this nested case-control study involved weekly PCR testing of nasopharyngeal swabs along with blood sampling. Healthcare workers were enrolled in the week of the UK lockdown, from 23 to 31 March 2020, and were followed every week for up to roughly 16 weeks. The rearrangement combines TRBV3-1 with TRBJ2-5; the D gene is not confidently resolved. The clonotype was recovered from an adult who was a healthcare worker with PCR-confirmed SARS-CoV-2 infection or an uninfected control (not recorded which). Sequencing was carried out using whole blood. The DNA is TGTGCCAGCAGCCATGCGCTCTTAGAGACCCAGTACTTC. Its product reads: CASSHALLETQYF.